These T cell receptor beta chains were read from a single sample in a study of CD8+ T cells in alopecia areata. Sequenced by immunoSEQ multiplex PCR; TCRdb stores in-frame clones only, minus some. The sample lists roughly 100,000 clones; roughly 40% were seen once. Source: CD8+ T cells sorted from blood, taken at week 24, from a patient treated with tofacitinib. These receptors were collected from a human donor with alopecia areata. Both conserved end residues are trimmed from each CDR3. Size tells how often a clone was seen (once, few, many) or the class of an expanded clone, and some rows leave it out.

clone_size,v_call,cdr3_aa
.,TRBV6-6,ASSPQDRGGDQPQH
.,TRBV7-9,ASSQRTAAGDTQY
.,TRBV6-6,ASSDRGFFDEQY
.,TRBV5-1,ASSLSMSRTGELF
.,TRBV4-1,ASSQPPGLGVGEQF
.,TRBV7-9,ASLTTGNYGYT
.,TRBV11-2,ASSSENSNQPQH
few,TRBV29-1,SVEWRDSGNTIY
few,TRBV6-6,ASSYPNEQF
.,TRBV7-9,ASSWIDTQY
few,TRBV5-6,ASSAIGAGGPGDEQF
.,TRBV11-2,ASSRGLAKATDTQY
.,TRBV7-6,ASSLRMNTEAF
few,TRBV7-9,ASSPRTEAF
.,TRBV5-1,ASRYAGFDIQY
.,TRBV7-2,ASSGPRERTGELF
.,TRBV9,ASSVSGSGNTGELF
few,TRBV25-1,ASNPGGTQY
.,TRBV7-2,ASSLGDYEQY
.,TRBV27,ASSPETSGSYEQY
.,TRBV6-5,ASSPSEGRYEQY
.,TRBV9,ASSVGGANEQF
once,TRBV6-1,ASSDRSSRDNQPQH
.,TRBV7-6,ASSFVRDGTDTQY
.,TRBV27,ASKRGYEQY
.,TRBV27,ASSPYRAMSTEAF
.,TRBV30,ASNLQGYTEAF
.,TRBV13,ASSLHMREYQETQY
once,TRBV27,ASRAGRNTEAF
few,TRBV2,ASTGTNNEQF
.,TRBV6-5,ASSYYPGELF
.,TRBV29-1,SVELVYTEAF
.,TRBV4-2,ASSQDARGTEAF